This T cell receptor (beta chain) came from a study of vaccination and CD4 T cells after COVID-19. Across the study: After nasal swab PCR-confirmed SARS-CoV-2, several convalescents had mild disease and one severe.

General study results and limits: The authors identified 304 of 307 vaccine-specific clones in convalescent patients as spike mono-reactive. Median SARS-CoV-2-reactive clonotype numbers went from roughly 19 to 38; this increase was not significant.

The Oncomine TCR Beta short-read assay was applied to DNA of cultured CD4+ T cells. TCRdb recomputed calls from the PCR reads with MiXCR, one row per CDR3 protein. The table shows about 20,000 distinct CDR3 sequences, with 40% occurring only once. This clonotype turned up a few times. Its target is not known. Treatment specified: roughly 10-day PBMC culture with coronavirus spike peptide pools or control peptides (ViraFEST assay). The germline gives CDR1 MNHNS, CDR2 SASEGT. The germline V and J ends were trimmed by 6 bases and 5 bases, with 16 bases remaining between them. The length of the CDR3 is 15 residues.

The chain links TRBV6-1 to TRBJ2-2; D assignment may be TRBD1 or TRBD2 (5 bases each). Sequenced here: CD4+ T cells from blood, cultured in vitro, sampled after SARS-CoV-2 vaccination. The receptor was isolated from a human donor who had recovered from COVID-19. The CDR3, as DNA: TGTGCCAGCAGAGTACGAGGGACGGGAACCGGGGAGCTGTTTTTT. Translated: CASRVRGTGTGELFF.